Many counts were recorded for the clone carrying this T cell receptor beta chain. Antigen specificity is unknown. This sample is drawn from a study of T cells in Graves' hyperthyroidism and ophthalmopathy. Study-wide results and limits: Clonotypes that were expanded in thyroid above 0.001 mostly appeared in blood too.

Pregnant or lactating patients were excluded, as were those with uncontrolled infection or other autoimmune disease. The study based diagnoses on clinical symptoms, serum thyroxine and TRAb, thyroid ultrasound and orbital computed tomography. The sample, blood from the first hyperthyroidism diagnosis, precedes any ophthalmopathy symptoms. V was shortened by 6 bases and J by 2 bases, with 13 bases between the two germline ends. This CDR3 has 14 amino acids. CDR1 SNHLY and CDR2 FYNNEI come from the germline V gene. TCR beta CDR3 regions were amplified from RNA transcripts. The HTBI set primed first-round TCR CDR3 RT-PCR. TCRdb analysed the multiplex PCR reads with MiXCR anew, one entry per CDR3 protein. The data show about 290,000 distinct CDR3 sequences, with about an eighth seen just once and 6.5% to 10% held by the top ten.

Sequencing was performed on blood. The receptor was isolated from a woman in her 30s with Graves' hyperthyroidism that later progressed to Graves' ophthalmopathy. This chain joins TRBV2 and TRBJ1-2; weak D call: TRBD1 (5 bases). In nucleotides, the CDR3 is TGTGCCAGCAGCTTCACAGGTCTCAACTATGGCTACACCTTC. Its translation is CASSFTGLNYGYTF.